The clone carrying this T cell receptor beta chain was seen repeatedly, ten times or more. These data come from a study of spatial heterogeneity in lung cancer. A unique molecular identifier was attached to every TCR cDNA molecule. TCRdb itself ran the 5' RACE reads through MiXCR, one entry per CDR3 protein. The data contain over 50,000 distinct CDR3 sequences, around 8.2% of them seen just once; the ten biggest clones take up roughly 16%. Regarding time point: sample taken at primary tumor resection. No cell sorting; template was whole RNA from tumor, lung tissue or PBMC. A total of approximately 77 untreated early-stage non-small cell lung cancer patients served as donors. CDR3 length: 20 residues. V shed 5 bases and J shed 0 bases, with 26 bases lying between them. The germline gives CDR1 MNHEY, CDR2 SMNVEV (reference sequence).

Material: PBMCs, obtained at surgery. The sequence derives from a female donor with early-stage non-small cell lung cancer. The V and J genes are TRBV27 and TRBJ2-1; D is perhaps TRBD2 (5 bases). The CDR3 coding sequence is TGTGCCAGCAGTCCCATGGCGCTAGCCAGACACTCGAGCTCCTACAATGAGCAGTTCTTC. It encodes CASSPMALARHSSSYNEQFF.